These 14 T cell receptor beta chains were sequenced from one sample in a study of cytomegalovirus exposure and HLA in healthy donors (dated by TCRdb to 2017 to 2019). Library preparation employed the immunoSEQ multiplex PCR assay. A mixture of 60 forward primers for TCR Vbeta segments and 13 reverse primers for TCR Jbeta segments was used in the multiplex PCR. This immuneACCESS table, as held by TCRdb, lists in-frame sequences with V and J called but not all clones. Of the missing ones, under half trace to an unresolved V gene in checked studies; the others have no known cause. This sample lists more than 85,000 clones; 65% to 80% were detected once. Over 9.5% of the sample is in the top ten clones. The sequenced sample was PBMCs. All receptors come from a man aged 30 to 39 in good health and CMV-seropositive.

CDR3 in amino acids: CASSPTPGQGFGPLHF. For the CDR3, the DNA is TGTGCCAGCAGCCCTACACCGGGACAGGGTTTTGGTCCCCTCCACTTT. The V call is TRBV7-2, the J call TRBJ1-6; 9 bases are shared with TRBD1. This CDR3 comprises 16 residues. CDR1 and CDR2 (germline): SGHTA, FQGNSA. J gave up 13 bases and V 5 bases, and 15 bases lay outside the gene matches.

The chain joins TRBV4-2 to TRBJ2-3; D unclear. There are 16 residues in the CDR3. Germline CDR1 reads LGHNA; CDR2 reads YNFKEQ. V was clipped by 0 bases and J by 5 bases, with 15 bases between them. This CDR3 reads CASSQDRDGVKDTQYF. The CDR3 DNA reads TGTGCCAGCAGCCAAGATCGCGATGGTGTAAAAGATACGCAGTATTTT.

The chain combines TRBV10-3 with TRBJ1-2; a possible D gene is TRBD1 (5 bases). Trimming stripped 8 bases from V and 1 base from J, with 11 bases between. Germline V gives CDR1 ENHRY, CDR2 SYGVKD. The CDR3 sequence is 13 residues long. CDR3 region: CAIGEDSNYGYTF. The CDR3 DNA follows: TGTGCCATCGGGGAAGACAGTAACTATGGCTACACCTTC.

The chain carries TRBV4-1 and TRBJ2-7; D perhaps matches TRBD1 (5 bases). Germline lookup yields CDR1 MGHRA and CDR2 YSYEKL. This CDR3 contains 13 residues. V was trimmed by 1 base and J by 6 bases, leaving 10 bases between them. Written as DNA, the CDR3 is TGCGCCAGCAGCCAAGCGACAGTGACCGAGCAGTACTTC. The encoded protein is CASSQATVTEQYF.

The CDR3 spells CASSSPDRGNTGELFF. CDR3 nucleotide sequence: TGTGCCAGCAGCTCCCCCGACAGGGGGAACACCGGGGAGCTGTTTTTT. The chain couples TRBV7-9 to TRBJ2-2; TRBD1 matches at 8 bases. Germline values: CDR1 SEHNR, CDR2 FQNEAQ (reference sequence). The V gene end was trimmed by 4 bases and the J gene end by 1 base; junction bases not matched to a gene: 5. CDR3 size: 16 residues.

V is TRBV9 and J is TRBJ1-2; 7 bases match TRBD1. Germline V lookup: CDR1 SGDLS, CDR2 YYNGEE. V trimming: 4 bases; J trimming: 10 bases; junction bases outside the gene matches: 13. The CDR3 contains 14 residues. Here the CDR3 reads CASSPYTGALNYTF. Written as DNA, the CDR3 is TGTGCCAGCAGCCCATACACAGGGGCACTAAACTACACCTTC. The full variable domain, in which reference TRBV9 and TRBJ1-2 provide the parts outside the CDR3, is DSGVTQTPKHLITATGQRVTLRCSPRSGDLSVYWYQQSLDQGLQFLIQYYNGEERAKGNILERFSAQQFPDLHSELNLSSLELGDSALYFCASSPYTGALNYTFGSGTRLTVV.

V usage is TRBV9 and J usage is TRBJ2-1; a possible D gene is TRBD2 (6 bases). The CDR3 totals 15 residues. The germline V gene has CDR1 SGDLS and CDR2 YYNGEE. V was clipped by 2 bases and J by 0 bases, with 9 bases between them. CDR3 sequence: CASSVSGNSYNEQFF. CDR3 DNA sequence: TGTGCCAGCAGCGTTAGCGGCAACTCCTACAATGAGCAGTTCTTC.

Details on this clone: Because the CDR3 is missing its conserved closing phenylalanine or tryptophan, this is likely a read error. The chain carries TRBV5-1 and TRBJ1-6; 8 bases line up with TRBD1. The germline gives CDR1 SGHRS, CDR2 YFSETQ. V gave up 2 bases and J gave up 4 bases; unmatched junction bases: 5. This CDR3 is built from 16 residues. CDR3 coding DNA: TGCGCCAGCAGCTTATCCGGGACAGGTTATAATTCACCCCTCCACCTT. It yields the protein CASSLSGTGYNSPLHL.

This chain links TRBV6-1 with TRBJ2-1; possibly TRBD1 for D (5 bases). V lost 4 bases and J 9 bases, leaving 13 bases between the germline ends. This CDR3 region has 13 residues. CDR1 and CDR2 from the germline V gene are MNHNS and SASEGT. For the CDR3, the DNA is TGTGCCAGCAGTGTAGGCAGGGTATTTGAGCAGTTCTTC. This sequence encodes CASSVGRVFEQFF.

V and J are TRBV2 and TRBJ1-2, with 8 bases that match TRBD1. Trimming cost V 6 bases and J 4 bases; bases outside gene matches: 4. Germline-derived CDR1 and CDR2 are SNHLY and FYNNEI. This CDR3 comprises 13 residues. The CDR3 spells CASSGQGSYGYTF. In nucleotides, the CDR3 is TGTGCCAGCAGCGGACAGGGTAGCTATGGCTACACCTTC.

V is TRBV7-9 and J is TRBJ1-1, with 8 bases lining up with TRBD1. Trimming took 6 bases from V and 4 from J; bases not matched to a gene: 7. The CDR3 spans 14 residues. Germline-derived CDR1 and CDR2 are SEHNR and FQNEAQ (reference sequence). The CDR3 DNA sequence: TGTGCCAGCAGTATTCAGGGGGCGAGCACTGAAGCTTTCTTT. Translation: CASSIQGASTEAFF.

The CDR3 here is CASSQDIHSRLRDNSPLHF. The DNA for the CDR3 is TGCGCCAGCAGCCAAGATATACACTCCCGCCTCCGGGATAATTCACCCCTCCACTTT. V gene TRBV4-3 combines with J gene TRBJ1-6, with D unclear. The CDR3 loop spans 19 amino acids. V dropped 0 bases and J dropped 5 bases, with 20 bases sitting between them. Germline V gene data show CDR1 as LGHNA and CDR2 as YSLEER.

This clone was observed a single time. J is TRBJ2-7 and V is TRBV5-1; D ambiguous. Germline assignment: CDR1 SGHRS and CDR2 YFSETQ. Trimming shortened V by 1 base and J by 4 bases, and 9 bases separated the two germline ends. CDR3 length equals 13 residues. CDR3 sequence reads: CASSLIPGYEQYF. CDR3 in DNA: TGCGCCAGCAGCTTGATTCCGGGTTACGAGCAGTACTTC.

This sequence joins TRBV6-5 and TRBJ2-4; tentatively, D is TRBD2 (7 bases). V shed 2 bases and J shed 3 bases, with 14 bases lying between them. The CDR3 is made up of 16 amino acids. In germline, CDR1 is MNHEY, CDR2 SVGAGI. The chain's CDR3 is CASSYRGAGVKNIQYF. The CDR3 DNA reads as TGTGCCAGCAGTTACCGGGGGGCCGGGGTCAAAAACATTCAGTACTTC.